What follows are 17 T cell receptor beta chains derived from one specimen sequenced in a study of human T cells and chemical hapten exposure (TCRdb year 2021). Libraries were built with RACE. The sequencer was a NextSeq 500. Through fastp at Q25 and MiXCR, TCRdb rebuilt clones from the public reads, retaining in-frame beta chains. Each entry merges the rows of one CDR3 protein and shows their most common DNA and genes. A total of about 49,000 distinct CDR3 sequences appear in this sample, 9.3% of them only once. The ten largest account for around 4.5% of the sample. The sample's time point label is to be understood as: patch test 1, 2 weeks after DPC sensitization. The label giving this sample's treatment or condition can be read as: therapeutic diphenylcyclopropenone sensitization with weekly scalp DPC. The starting material was whole blood, obtained in connection with sensitization to the hapten diphenylcyclopropenone (DPC). All receptors derive from a woman aged 50 to 60 with alopecia areata. Some clones in this sample may be carry-over from other donors' samples.

This clonotype was detected many times. The CDR3, as DNA: TGCAGTGCTAGAGATCGTAGGCGAAGCACAGATACGCAGTATTTT. Its translation is CSARDRRRSTDTQYF. The chain carries TRBV20-1 and TRBJ2-3; D is uncertain. This CDR3 has 15 residues. V was shortened by 0 bases and J by 0 bases, with 10 bases between the two germline ends. Germline CDR1 reads DFQATT; CDR2 reads SNEGSKA (reference sequence).

This clonotype has more than one count but fewer than ten. The chain employs TRBV28 and TRBJ2-1, with D uncertain. Germline V gene sequence: CDR1 MDHEN, CDR2 SYDVKM. The CDR3 covers 12 residues. The V gene lost 10 bases and the J gene lost 4 bases, with 11 bases spanning the gap. The CDR3 DNA is TGTGCCACCCGGGCGTTTTACAATGAGCAGTTCTTC. It encodes CATRAFYNEQFF.

This clonotype was seen at least ten times. V gene TRBV6-2 or TRBV6-3 combines with J gene TRBJ1-5; 9 positions match TRBD1. The CDR3 spans 15 residues. V was clipped by 5 bases and J by 6 bases; unmatched bases: 8. The germline gives CDR1 MNHEY, CDR2 SVGEGT. CDR3 amino acids: CASSKQQGAIQPQHF. CDR3 in DNA: TGTGCCAGCAGTAAACAACAGGGGGCGATTCAGCCCCAGCATTTT.

Notes on this clonotype: A much larger clone differs by one base, so this may be a read error. The rearrangement links TRBV5-8 to TRBJ2-1; D is unclear. Per the germline V gene, CDR1 is SGHTS and CDR2 is YDEGEE. This CDR3 contains 12 residues. CDR3 region: CACSLSWAPEFF. For the CDR3, the DNA is TGTGCCTGCAGCTTGTCGTGGGCCCCCGAGTTCTTC.

The gene calls are TRBV28 and TRBJ1-3, with 7 bases fitting TRBD1. J was trimmed by 0 bases and V by 6 bases; bases with no gene match: 5. The CDR3 length is 15 residues. From germline, CDR1 is MDHEN and CDR2 SYDVKM. Written as DNA, the CDR3 is TGTGCCAGCAGGGGACAGCCACTCTCTGGAAACACCATATATTTT. Translated: CASRGQPLSGNTIYF.

This clonotype was observed at least ten times. The genes are TRBV7-6 and TRBJ2-1, with 8 bases aligning to TRBD1. The J segment lost 6 bases and the V segment lost 5 bases, leaving 6 bases of the junction unmatched. Germline CDR1 is SGHVS and CDR2 is FNYEAQ. The CDR3 loop spans 14 amino acids. The CDR3 DNA is TGTGCCAGCAGCAACTATGGACAGGGCAATGAGCAGTTCTTC. It translates to CASSNYGQGNEQFF.

This clonotype occurred many times. The chain joins TRBV7-8 to TRBJ2-2; weak D call: TRBD1 (7 bases). CDR3 length equals 18 residues. In germline, CDR1 is SGHVS, CDR2 FQNEAQ. The V end lost 5 bases, the J end lost 5 bases, and 24 bases lay between the germline ends. The DNA for the CDR3 is TGTGCCAGCAGCCTCAATCGGAGGGGGACAGACCAAACCGGGGAGCTGTTTTTT. It specifies CASSLNRRGTDQTGELFF.

This chain uses TRBV20-1 with TRBJ2-1; TRBD2 agrees at 9 bases. The CDR3 is 15 amino acids. Germline V gene lookup returns CDR1 DFQATT and CDR2 SNEGSKA (reference sequence). V was clipped by 2 bases and J by 12 bases; unmatched bases: 14. This chain's CDR3 is CSARRAGGTQVGQFF. The CDR3 coding sequence is TGCAGTGCTAGAAGAGCGGGAGGCACCCAAGTTGGGCAGTTCTTC.

This clonotype was picked up many times. This chain links TRBV20-1 with TRBJ2-7; perhaps TRBD2 as D (6 bases). The germline gives CDR1 DFQATT, CDR2 SNEGSKA (reference sequence). This CDR3 spans 13 amino acids. Between the trimmed V and J ends, which lost 6 bases and 2 bases, there was a span of 14 bases. CDR3 nucleotides: TGCAGTGCCATAGCGGAAGTTACCTACGAGCAGTACTTC. Its protein is CSAIAEVTYEQYF.

The CDR3 nucleotides are TGTGCTAGTGGTGTAAACAGGGATCTAGCCAAAAACATTCAGTACTTC. Its translation: CASGVNRDLAKNIQYF. This chain links TRBV12-5 with TRBJ2-4, with a tentative D call TRBD1 (6 bases). The CDR3 is 16 amino acids. Germline V lookup: CDR1 LGHNT, CDR2 FRNRAP. Trimming shortened V by 5 bases and J by 0 bases, and 14 bases separated the two germline ends. The full variable domain, its missing parts supplied by reference TRBV12-5 and TRBJ2-4, is DARVTQTPRHKVTEMGQEVTMRCQPILGHNTVFWYRQTMMQGLELLAYFRNRAPLDDSGMPKDRFSAEMPDATLATLKIQPSEPRDSAVYFCASGVNRDLAKNIQYFGAGTRLSVL.

This clonotype came up many times. This chain links TRBV6-6 with TRBJ2-1, with 7 positions matching TRBD1. The CDR3 consists of 19 residues. Trimming at V came to 3 bases and at J to 0 bases, leaving 14 bases not matched to a gene. Germline-derived CDR1 and CDR2 are MNHNY and SVGAGI (reference sequence). The chain's CDR3 is CASSYATGRLRPSYNEQFF. CDR3 DNA: TGTGCCAGCAGTTATGCGACAGGGCGCCTCCGTCCCTCCTACAATGAGCAGTTCTTC.

The chain employs TRBV12-3 or TRBV12-4 and TRBJ2-4; no reliable D call. The CDR3 consists of 12 residues. V lost 7 bases and J lost 0, with 4 bases in between. The CDR3 DNA sequence: TGTGCCAGCACGGGAGCCAAAAACATTCAGTACTTC. It codes for CASTGAKNIQYF.

This clonotype was counted ten times or more. This chain uses TRBV6-2 or TRBV6-3 with TRBJ2-2; D assignment may be TRBD1 or TRBD2 (5 bases each). This CDR3 contains 14 residues. Germline CDR1 MNHEY, CDR2 SVGEGT. Trimming removed 10 bases at V and 0 bases at J, with 12 bases between. In DNA, the CDR3 is TGTGCCACCAGAGGGACGGCGAACACCGGGGAGCTGTTTTTT. This translates into CATRGTANTGELFF.

This clonotype occurred many times. V and J are TRBV6-2 or TRBV6-3 and TRBJ2-1, with 12 bases lining up with TRBD2. CDR1 is MNHEY, CDR2 SVGEGT, per germline. The CDR3 spans 15 residues. V dropped 8 bases and J dropped 4; count of bases not matched to a gene: 6. Written as DNA, the CDR3 is TGTGCCAGCGGTGATGGACTAGCGGGGTACAATGAGCAGTTCTTC. Its translation: CASGDGLAGYNEQFF.

This clonotype appeared many times. The V and J genes are TRBV10-3 and TRBJ2-7; D unresolved. Germline CDR1 reads ENHRY; CDR2 reads SYGVKD. V was clipped by 8 bases and J by 4 bases, with 12 bases between them. The CDR3 has 12 amino acids. CDR3 bases: TGTGCCATCGGTAAGACGGAATACGAGCAGTACTTC. Protein sequence: CAIGKTEYEQYF.

This clonotype was seen repeatedly, ten times or more. This sequence joins TRBV28 and TRBJ1-4; no reliable D call. The CDR3 has 10 amino acids. Germline CDR1 reads MDHEN; CDR2 reads SYDVKM. Trimming removed 6 bases at V and 6 bases at J, with 2 bases between. The CDR3 loop reads CASRDEKLFF. CDR3 DNA: TGTGCCAGCAGGGATGAAAAACTGTTTTTT.

Only a few counts were recorded for this clonotype. The chain recombines TRBV28 with TRBJ2-1; D remains unclear. The CDR3 has 15 residues. Germline CDR1 MDHEN, CDR2 SYDVKM. Deletions cut 7 bases from V and 2 bases from J, with 15 bases between. DNA of the CDR3: TGTGCCAGCATGGGGAAAGGACCTACCTACAATGAGCAGTTCTTC. This translates into CASMGKGPTYNEQFF.